This TCR beta chain was recorded in a study of T cell responses to AZD1222 COVID-19 vaccine (dated by TCRdb to about 2021). Regarding the study in general: TCR sequencing covered approximately 230 trial participants: around 210 given two doses of AZD1222 and 26 given two doses of MenACWY control vaccine. Enrollment into the trials was organized by age into subgroups of 18-55, 56-69 and 70-plus years, and those subgroups contained approximately 150, 30 and 60 TCR-sequenced participants, respectively.

What the authors observed across the whole study: Vaccine-associated CD4 TCRs spanned the whole spike protein, with dominant responses in regions 160-218 and 743-854. Only five to seven AZD1222 recipients were SARS-CoV-2 seropositive at baseline, limiting conclusions about previously exposed vaccinees. A significant rise in spike-specific TCR breadth and depth was observed after two AZD1222 doses relative to day 0 and relative to MenACWY recipients. No day 14 peak-response samples were available, so repertoires were characterized only after the peak T cell response. Most participants were white British and females outnumbered males, and the authors suggested that clonal diversity may have been underestimated. Epitopes outside the regions mutated in the B.1.351 and B.1.1.7 variants were reportedly recognized by nearly half of the unique spike-specific TCRs. In the small 56-69-year group, the increase in depth fell short of significance, most likely because of low power.

The CDR3 regions of human TCRbeta chains were analyzed by immunosequencing. Under the source paper's analysis protocol: Repertoire TCRs were checked for matches against a reference library of SARS-CoV-2-specific TCRs that had been generated using the MIRA antigen-specificity platform. Breadth was defined as the fraction of unique TCRs that were SARS-CoV-2-associated, and depth was defined as the fraction of total T cells that were SARS-CoV-2-associated. Each spike-specific TCR was assigned to its reactive spike region and to a CD4 or CD8 class using the MIRA data. Log10-transformed breadth and depth values were compared by one-way ANOVA with Sidak's multiple comparisons tests. The source is immuneACCESS, and TCRdb retained only in-frame sequences with V and J called. Part of the clones is not carried over; for the studies checked, unresolved V genes explain less than half of this, and the remainder is unexplained. V and J calls and clone size are copied from that table; D and trimming were computed from the DNA. The sample table holds about 120,000 clones, of which approximately 90% were seen once. The ten biggest clones cover 7.1% of the sample.

Comment on this clone: The clone's antigen remains unknown. Base quality data are lacking; no much larger clone is found one base away.

Read against the paper, the sample's time point label means: about 28 days (+/-7) after the second vaccine dose. AZD1222 recipients with second doses at about 4 weeks or about 12 weeks were pooled, because spike-specific TCR depth and breadth did not differ between schedules. Samples from vaccinated people were obtained from the UK trials COV001 and COV002, which included a single-blind randomized controlled phase 2/3 trial of AZD1222 (ChAdOx1 nCoV-19) in healthy adults. For TCRbeta chain sequencing, PBMC samples were collected from trial participants at day 0 and at day 28 after the second dose. The TCR comes from an adult who received the AZD1222 COVID-19 vaccine. Specimen: peripheral blood, collected 28 days after the second AZD1222 dose.

The nucleotide sequence reads TGCGCCAGCAGCTTGGAGATACAGAGCTCTGGAAACACCATATATTTT. It translates to CASSLEIQSSGNTIYF. The sequence is built from TRBV5-1 and TRBJ1-3; the D gene cannot be resolved reliably. Taken from cysteine to phenylalanine, the CDR3 has 16 residues. Of the read, only the CDR3 DNA is kept; its 48 bases are in frame from base 1. Between the V and J ends, shortened by 0 bases and 0 bases respectively, the junction contains 10 bases. Based on the germline V gene, the CDR1 and CDR2 sequences are SGHRS and YFSETQ.